This T cell receptor beta chain was captured in a study of T cells in Graves' hyperthyroidism and ophthalmopathy. Study results and limitations: Stable hyperthyroidism and ophthalmopathy were separated using 13 V-J signatures.

The V end lost 3 bases, the J end lost 0 bases, and 11 bases lay between the germline ends. CDR3 size: 14 residues. Germline V CDR1 and CDR2: DFQATT, SNEGSKA (reference sequence). With regard to this clonotype: Its antigen is undetermined.

Amplified TCR beta CDR3 regions derived from RNA transcripts. TCR CDR3 underwent first-round RT-PCR with the HTBI primer set. One entry per CDR3 protein results from TCRdb running MiXCR on the multiplex PCR reads. The repertoire holds a few hundred thousand distinct CDR3 sequences, with approximately 49% as singletons. The receptor was derived from an adult woman with Graves' disease, either hyperthyroidism or ophthalmopathy (not recorded which). The chain is built from TRBV20-1 and TRBJ1-1, with D hard to call. Source material: peripheral blood or thyroid tissue (not recorded which). CDR3 nucleotide sequence: TGCAGTGCTAGCTCTGTCGGGGTGAACACTGAAGCTTTCTTT. Protein: CSASSVGVNTEAFF.